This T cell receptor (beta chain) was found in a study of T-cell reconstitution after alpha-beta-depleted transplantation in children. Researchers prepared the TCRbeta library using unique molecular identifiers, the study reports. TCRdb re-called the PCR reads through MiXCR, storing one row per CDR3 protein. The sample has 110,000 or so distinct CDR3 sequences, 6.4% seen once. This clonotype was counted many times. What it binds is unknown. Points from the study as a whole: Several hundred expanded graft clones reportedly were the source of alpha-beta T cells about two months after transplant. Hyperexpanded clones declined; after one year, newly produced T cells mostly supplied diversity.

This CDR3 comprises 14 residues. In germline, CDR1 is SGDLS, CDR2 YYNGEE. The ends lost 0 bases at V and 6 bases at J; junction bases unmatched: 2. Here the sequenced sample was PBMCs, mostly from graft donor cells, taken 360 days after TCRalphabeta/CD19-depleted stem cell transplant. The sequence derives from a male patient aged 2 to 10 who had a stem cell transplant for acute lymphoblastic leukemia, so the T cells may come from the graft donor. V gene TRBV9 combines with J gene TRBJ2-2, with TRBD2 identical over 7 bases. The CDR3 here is CASSVEGRAGELFF. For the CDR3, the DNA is TGTGCCAGCAGCGTAGAGGGGAGGGCCGGGGAGCTGTTTTTT.